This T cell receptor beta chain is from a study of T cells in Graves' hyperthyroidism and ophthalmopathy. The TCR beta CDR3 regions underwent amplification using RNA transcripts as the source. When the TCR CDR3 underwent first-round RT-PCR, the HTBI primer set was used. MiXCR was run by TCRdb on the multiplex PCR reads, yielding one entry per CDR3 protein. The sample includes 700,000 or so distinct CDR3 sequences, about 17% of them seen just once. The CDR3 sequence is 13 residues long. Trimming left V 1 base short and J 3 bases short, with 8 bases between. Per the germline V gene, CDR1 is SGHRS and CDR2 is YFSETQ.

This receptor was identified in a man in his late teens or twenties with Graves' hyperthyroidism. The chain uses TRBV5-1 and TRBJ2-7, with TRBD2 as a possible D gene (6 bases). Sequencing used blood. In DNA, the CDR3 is TGCGCCAGCAGCTTGAGGGGAGGCTACGAGCAGTACTTC. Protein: CASSLRGGYEQYF.